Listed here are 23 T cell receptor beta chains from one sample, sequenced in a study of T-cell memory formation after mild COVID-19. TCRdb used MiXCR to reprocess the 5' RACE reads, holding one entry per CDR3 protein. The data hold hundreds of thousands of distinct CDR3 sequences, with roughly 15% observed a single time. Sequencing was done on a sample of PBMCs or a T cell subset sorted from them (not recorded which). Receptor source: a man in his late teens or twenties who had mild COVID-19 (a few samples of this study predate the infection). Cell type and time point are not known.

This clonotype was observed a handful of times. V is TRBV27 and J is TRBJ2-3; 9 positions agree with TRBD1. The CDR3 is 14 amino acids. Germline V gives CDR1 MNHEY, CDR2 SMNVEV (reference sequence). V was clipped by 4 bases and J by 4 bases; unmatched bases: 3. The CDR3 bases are TGTGCCAGCAGTTCACAGGGGGCCTCAGATACGCAGTATTTT. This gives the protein CASSSQGASDTQYF.

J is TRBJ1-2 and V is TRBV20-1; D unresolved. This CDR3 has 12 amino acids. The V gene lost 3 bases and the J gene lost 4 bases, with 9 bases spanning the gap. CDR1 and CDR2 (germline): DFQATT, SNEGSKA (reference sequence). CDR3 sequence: CSAREGLYGYTF. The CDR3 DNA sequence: TGCAGTGCTAGGGAGGGCCTCTATGGCTACACCTTC.

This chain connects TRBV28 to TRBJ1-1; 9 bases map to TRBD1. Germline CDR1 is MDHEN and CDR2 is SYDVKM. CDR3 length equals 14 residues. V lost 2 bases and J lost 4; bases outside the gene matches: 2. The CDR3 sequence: CASSLGQGFTEAFF. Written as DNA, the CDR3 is TGTGCCAGCAGTTTAGGACAGGGGTTCACTGAAGCTTTCTTT.

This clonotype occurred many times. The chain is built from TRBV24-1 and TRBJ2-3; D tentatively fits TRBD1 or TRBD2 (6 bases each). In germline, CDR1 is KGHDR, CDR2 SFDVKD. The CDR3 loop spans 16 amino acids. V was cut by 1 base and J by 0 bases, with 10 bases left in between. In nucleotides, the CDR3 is TGTGCCACCAGTGATTTAGGAGGGGGTAGCACAGATACGCAGTATTTT. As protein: CATSDLGGGSTDTQYF.

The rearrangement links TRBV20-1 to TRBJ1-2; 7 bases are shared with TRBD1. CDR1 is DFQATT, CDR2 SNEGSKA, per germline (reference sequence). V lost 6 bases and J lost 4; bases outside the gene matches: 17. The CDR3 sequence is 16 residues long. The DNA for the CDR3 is TGCAGTGCCCTGGAAGGGGCAGGGGGGTTCGGCTATGGCTACACCTTC. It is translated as CSALEGAGGFGYGYTF.

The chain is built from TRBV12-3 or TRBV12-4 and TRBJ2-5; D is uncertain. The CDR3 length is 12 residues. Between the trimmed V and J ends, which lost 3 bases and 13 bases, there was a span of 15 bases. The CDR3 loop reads CASSFVGSPPYF. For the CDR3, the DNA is TGTGCCAGCAGTTTCGTAGGTTCTCCCCCGTACTTC.

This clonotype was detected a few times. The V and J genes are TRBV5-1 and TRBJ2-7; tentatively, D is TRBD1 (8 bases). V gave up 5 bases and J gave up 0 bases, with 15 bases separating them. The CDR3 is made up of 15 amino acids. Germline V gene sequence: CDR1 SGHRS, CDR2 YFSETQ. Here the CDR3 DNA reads TGCGCCAGCAGGGGGGGGACAGGCCTCTCCTACGAGCAGTACTTC. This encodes CASRGGTGLSYEQYF.

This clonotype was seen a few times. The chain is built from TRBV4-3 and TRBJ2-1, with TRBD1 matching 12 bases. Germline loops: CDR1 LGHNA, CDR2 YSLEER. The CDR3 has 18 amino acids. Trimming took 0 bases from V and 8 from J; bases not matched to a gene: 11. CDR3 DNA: TGCGCCAGCAGCCAAGATTTTCAGGGGACAGGGGGCCCCGATGAGCAGTTCTTC. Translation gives CASSQDFQGTGGPDEQFF.

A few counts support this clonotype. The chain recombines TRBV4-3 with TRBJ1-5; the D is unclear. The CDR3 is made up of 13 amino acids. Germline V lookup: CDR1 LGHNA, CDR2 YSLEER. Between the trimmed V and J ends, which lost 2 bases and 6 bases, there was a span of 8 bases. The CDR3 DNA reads TGCGCCAGCAGCCAACGAGGAGGTCAGCCCCAGCATTTT. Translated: CASSQRGGQPQHF.

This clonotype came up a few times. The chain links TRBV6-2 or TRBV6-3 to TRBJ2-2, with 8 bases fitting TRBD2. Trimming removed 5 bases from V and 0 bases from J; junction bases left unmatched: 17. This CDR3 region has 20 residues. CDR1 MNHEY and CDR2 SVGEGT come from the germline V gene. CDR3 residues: CASSPRTAGGRTANTGELFF. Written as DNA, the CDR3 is TGTGCCAGCAGTCCCCGGACGGCGGGGGGACGAACCGCGAACACCGGGGAGCTGTTTTTT.

The CDR3 sequence is CASSALSAGGYEQYF. DNA for the CDR3: TGTGCCAGCAGCGCCCTTTCGGCAGGAGGGTACGAGCAGTACTTC. The rearrangement joins TRBV7-2 to TRBJ2-7, with D tentatively TRBD2 (6 bases). Germline assignment: CDR1 SGHTA and CDR2 FQGNSA. This CDR3 contains 15 residues. The ends were cut back, 5 bases at V and 4 bases at J, with 18 bases in the middle.

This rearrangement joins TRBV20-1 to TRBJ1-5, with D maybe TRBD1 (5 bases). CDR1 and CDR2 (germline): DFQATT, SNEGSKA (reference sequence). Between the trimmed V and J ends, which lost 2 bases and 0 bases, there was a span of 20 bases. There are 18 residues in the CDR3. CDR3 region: CSARPREGWIFSNQPQHF. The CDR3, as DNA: TGCAGTGCTAGACCCAGGGAAGGTTGGATATTTAGCAATCAGCCCCAGCATTTT.

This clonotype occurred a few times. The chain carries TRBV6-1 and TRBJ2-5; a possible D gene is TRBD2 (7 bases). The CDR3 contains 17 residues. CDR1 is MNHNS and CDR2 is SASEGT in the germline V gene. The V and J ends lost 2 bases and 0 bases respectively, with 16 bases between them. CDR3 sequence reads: CASSELPGGRYQETQYF. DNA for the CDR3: TGTGCCAGCAGTGAACTCCCGGGGGGCCGGTACCAAGAGACCCAGTACTTC.

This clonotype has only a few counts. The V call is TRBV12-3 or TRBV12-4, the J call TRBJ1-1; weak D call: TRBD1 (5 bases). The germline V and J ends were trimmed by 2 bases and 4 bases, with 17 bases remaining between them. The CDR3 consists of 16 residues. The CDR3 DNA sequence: TGTGCCAGCAGTTTACCATGGGACGCCGGGAGCACTGAAGCTTTCTTT. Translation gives CASSLPWDAGSTEAFF.

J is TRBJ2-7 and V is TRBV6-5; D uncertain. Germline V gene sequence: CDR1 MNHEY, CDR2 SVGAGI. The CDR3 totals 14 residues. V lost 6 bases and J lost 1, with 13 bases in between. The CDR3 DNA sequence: TGTGCCAGCAGCCAAGGGCCGCGATCCTACGAGCAGTACTTC. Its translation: CASSQGPRSYEQYF.

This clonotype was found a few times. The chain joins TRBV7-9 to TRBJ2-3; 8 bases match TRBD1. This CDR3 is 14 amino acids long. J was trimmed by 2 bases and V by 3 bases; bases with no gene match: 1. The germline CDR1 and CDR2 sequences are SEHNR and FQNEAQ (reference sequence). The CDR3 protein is CASSLTGVTDTQYF. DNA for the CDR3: TGTGCCAGCAGCTTGACAGGGGTCACAGATACGCAGTATTTT. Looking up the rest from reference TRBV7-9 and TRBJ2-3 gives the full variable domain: DTGVSQNPRHKITKRGQNVTFRCDPISEHNRLYWYRQTLGQGPEFLTYFQNEAQLEKSRLLSDRFSAERPKGSFSTLEIQRTEQGDSAMYLCASSLTGVTDTQYFGPGTRLTVL.

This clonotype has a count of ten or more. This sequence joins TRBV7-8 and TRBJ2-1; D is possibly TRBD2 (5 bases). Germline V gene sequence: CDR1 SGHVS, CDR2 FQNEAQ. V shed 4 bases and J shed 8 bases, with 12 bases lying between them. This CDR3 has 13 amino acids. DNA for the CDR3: TGTGCCAGCAGCTCGGGGTCCGGAGATGAGCAGTTCTTC. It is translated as CASSSGSGDEQFF.

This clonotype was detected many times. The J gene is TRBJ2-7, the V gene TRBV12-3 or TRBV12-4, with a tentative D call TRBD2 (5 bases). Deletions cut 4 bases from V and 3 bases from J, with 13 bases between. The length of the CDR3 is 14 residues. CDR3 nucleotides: TGTGCCAGCAGTTACACGGGGTACTACTACGAGCAGTACTTC. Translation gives CASSYTGYYYEQYF.

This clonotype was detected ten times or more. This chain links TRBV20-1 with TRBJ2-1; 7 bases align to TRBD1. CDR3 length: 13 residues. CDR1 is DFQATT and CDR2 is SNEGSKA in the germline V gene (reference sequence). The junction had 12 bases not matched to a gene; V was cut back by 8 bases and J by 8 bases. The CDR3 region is CSSPDRVGDEQFF. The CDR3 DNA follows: TGCAGTTCGCCTGACAGGGTAGGCGATGAGCAGTTCTTC.

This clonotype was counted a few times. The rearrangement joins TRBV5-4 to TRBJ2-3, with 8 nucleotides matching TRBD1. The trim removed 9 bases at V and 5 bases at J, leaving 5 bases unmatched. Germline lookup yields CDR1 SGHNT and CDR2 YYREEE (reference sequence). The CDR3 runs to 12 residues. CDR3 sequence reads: CATGQGGDTQYF. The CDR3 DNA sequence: TGTGCCACAGGACAGGGAGGAGATACGCAGTATTTT.

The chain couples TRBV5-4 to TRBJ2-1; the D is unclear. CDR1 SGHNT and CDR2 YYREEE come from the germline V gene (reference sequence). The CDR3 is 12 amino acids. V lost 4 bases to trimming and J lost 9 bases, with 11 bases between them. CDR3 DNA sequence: TGTGCCAGCAGCCTCCTATGGGCTGAGCAGTTCTTC. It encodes CASSLLWAEQFF.

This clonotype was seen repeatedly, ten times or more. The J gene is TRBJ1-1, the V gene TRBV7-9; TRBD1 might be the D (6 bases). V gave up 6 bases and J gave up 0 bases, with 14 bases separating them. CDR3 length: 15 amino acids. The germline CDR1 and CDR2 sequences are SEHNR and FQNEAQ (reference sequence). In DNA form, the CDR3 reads TGTGCCAGCAGGGGGGGGCGGCAGTTGAACACTGAAGCTTTCTTT. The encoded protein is CASRGGRQLNTEAFF.

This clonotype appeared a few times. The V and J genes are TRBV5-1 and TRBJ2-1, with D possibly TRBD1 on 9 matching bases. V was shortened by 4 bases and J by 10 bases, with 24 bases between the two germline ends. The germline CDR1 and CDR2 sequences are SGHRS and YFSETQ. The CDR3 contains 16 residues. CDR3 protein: CASSIGGGQGVREQFF. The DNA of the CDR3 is TGCGCCAGCAGCATCGGGGGGGGACAGGGTGTTCGGGAGCAGTTCTTC.